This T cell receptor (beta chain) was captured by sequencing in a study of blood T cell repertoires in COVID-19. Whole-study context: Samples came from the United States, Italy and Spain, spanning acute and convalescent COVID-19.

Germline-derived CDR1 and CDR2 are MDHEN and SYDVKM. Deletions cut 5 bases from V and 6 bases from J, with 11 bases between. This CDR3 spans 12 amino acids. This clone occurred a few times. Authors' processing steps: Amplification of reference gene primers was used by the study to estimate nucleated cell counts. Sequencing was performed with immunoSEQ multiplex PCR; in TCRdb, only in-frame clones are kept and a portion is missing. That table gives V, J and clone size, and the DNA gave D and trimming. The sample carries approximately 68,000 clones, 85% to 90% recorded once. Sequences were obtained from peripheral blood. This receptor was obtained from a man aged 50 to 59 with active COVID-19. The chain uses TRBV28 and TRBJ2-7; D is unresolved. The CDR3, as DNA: TGTGCCAGCAGTCTCACCGGTCGCGAGCAGTACTTC. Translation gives CASSLTGREQYF.